The T cell receptor (beta chain) described here comes from a study of blood T cells in healthy people across ages. A sample-barcoded 5' primer and a J-beta primer mix were used in a second PCR of roughly 7 to 11 cycles. TCRdb re-analysed the 5' RACE reads in MiXCR, keeping a single row per CDR3 protein. Found here are hundreds of thousands of distinct CDR3 sequences, roughly 64% of them singletons; the top ten hold approximately 20%. On this clonotype itself: Antigen: not known.

Study results and limitations: Age advanced and TCR beta diversity per million T cells fell, roughly linearly.

The CDR3 totals 15 residues. The germline CDR1 and CDR2 sequences are SGHVS and FQNEAQ. Trimming cost V 2 bases and J 4 bases, with 14 bases left between them. J is TRBJ1-1 and V is TRBV7-8; tentatively, D is TRBD1 (5 bases). The source of this sequence is a man aged 30-40 years in good health. The sequenced material came from blood. This CDR3 reads CASSLFGGMSTEAFF. CDR3 DNA sequence: TGTGCCAGCAGCTTATTCGGGGGGATGAGCACTGAAGCTTTCTTT.